This section outlines one T cell receptor (beta chain) sequence together with its context. What it binds is unknown. A junction boundary mismatches the germline segment, possibly from a read error. Attachment of unique molecular identifiers was made to individual cDNA molecules. TCRdb recomputed calls from the 5' RACE reads with MiXCR, one row per CDR3 protein. The sample consists of 24,000 or so distinct CDR3 sequences, approximately 6% of them appearing once. The data derive from a study of early T cells in non-severe SARS-CoV-2 infection. Across the study: Sequencing used unsorted whole-blood bulk RNA, so chains lack pairing.

Study observations and caveats: Using VDJdb, the matching emphasized anti-spike CD8 responses while missing private and CD4 specificities.

Germline V CDR1 and CDR2: MDHEN, SYDVKM. The CDR3 has 16 amino acids. The material sequenced was whole blood. The chain couples TRBV28 to TRBJ2-2; 14 positions match TRBD2. This receptor was obtained from an adult who was a healthcare worker with PCR-confirmed SARS-CoV-2 infection or an uninfected control (not recorded which). The CDR3 DNA reads as TGTGCCAGCAGTCTATGGACTAGCGGGGGGACCGGGGAGCTGTTTTTT. Amino acids: CASSLWTSGGTGELFF.